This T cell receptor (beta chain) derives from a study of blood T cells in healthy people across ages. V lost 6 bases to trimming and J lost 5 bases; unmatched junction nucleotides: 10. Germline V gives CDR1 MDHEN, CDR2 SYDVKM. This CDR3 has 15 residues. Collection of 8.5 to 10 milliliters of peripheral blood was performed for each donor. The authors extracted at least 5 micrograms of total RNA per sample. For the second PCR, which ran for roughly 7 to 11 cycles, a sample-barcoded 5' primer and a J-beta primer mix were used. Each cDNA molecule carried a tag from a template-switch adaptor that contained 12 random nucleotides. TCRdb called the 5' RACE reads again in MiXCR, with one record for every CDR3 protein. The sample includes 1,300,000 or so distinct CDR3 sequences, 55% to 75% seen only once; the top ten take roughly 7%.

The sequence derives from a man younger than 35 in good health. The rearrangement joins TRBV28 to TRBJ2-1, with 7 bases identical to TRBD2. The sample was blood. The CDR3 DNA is TGTGCCAGCAGAGTTTCTAGCGGTGGGAACAATGAGCAGTTCTTC. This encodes CASRVSSGGNNEQFF.